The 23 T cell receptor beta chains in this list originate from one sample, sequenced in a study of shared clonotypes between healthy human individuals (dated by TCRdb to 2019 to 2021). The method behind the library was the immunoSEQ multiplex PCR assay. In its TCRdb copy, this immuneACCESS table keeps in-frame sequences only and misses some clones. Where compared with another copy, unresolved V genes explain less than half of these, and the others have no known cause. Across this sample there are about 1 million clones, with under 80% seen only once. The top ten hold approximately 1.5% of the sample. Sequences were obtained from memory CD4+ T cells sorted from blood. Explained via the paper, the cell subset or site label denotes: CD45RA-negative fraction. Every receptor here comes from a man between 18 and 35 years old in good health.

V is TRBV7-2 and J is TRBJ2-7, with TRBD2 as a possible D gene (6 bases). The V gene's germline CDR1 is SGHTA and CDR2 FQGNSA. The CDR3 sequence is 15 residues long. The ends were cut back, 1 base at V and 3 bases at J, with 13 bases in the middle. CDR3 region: CASSLDSGANYEQYF. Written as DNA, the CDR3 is TGTGCCAGCAGCTTAGATAGCGGTGCAAACTACGAGCAGTACTTC.

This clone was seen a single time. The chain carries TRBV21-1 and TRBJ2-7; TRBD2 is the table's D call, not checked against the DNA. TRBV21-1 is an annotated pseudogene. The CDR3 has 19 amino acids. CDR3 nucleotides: TGTGCCAGCAGCAAATGGGGGGTAAACTCGGGCACTACCCTCTACGAGCAGTACTTC. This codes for CASSKWGVNSGTTLYEQYF.

CDR3 in DNA: TGTGCCAGCAGCTTAGGAGGCTATAATGAAAAACTGTTTTTT. It translates to CASSLGGYNEKLFF. V gene TRBV7-9 combines with J gene TRBJ1-4; unclear D gene. Germline CDR1 is SEHNR and CDR2 is FQNEAQ (reference sequence). The CDR3 totals 14 residues. V was clipped by 1 base and J by 4 bases, with 7 bases between them.

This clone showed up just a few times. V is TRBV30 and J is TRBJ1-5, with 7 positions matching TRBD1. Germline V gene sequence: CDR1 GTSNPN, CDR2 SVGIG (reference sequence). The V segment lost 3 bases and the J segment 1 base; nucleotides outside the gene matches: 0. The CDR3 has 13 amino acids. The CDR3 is CAWRGGSNQPQHF. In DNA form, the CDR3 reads TGTGCCTGGAGAGGGGGCAGCAATCAGCCCCAGCATTTT.

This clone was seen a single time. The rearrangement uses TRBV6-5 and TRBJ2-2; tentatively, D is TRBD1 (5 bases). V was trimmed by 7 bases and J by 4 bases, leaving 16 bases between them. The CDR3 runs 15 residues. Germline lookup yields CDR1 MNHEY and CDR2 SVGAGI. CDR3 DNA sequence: TGTGCCAGCACCACTCTAACAGGTGCCACCGGGGAGCTGTTTTTT. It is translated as CASTTLTGATGELFF.

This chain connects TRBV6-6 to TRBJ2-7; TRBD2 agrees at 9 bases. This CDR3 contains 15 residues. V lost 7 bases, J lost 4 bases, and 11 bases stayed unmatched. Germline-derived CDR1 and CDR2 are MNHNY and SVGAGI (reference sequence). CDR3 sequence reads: CASTLTGLAVYEQYF. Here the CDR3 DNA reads TGTGCCAGCACCCTAACGGGACTAGCCGTGTACGAGCAGTACTTC.

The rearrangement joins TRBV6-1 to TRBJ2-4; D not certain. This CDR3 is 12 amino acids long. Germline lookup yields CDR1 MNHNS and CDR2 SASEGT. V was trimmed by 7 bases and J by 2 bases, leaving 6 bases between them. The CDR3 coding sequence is TGTGCCAGCATAGGGTCCAAAAACATTCAGTACTTC. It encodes CASIGSKNIQYF.

As DNA, the CDR3 is TGTGCCAGCAGCAACTTGGGACTAGCAAACTACGAGCAGTACTTC. Its translation: CASSNLGLANYEQYF. The rearrangement links TRBV6-1 to TRBJ2-7; TRBD2 matches 9 bases. CDR1 MNHNS and CDR2 SASEGT come from the germline V gene. V was pared by 6 bases and J by 3 bases, with 9 bases of the junction left unmatched. The CDR3 is 15 residues long.

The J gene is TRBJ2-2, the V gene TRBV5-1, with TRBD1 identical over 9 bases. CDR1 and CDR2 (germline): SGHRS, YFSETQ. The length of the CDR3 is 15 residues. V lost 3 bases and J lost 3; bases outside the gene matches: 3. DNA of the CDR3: TGCGCCAGCAGCTGGGACAGGGCGGACACCGGGGAGCTGTTTTTT. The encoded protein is CASSWDRADTGELFF.

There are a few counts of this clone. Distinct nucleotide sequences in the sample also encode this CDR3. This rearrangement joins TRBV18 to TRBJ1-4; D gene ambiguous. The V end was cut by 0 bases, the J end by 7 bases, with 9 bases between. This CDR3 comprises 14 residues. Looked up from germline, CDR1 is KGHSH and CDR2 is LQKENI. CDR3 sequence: CASSPPGGGEKLFF. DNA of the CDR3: TGTGCCAGCTCACCACCGGGAGGTGGTGAAAAACTGTTTTTT. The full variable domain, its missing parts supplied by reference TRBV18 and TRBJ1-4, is NAGVMQNPRHLVRRRGQEARLRCSPMKGHSHVYWYRQLPEEGLKFMVYLQKENIIDESGMPKERFSAEFPKEGPSILRIQQVVRGDSAAYFCASSPPGGGEKLFFGSGTQLSVL.

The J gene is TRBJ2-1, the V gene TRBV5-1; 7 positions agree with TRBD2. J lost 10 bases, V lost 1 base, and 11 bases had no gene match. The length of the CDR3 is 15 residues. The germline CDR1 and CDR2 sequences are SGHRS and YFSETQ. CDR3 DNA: TGCGCCAGCAGCTTGTTGGCTAGCGGCCAAGGGGAGCAGTTCTTC. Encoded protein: CASSLLASGQGEQFF.

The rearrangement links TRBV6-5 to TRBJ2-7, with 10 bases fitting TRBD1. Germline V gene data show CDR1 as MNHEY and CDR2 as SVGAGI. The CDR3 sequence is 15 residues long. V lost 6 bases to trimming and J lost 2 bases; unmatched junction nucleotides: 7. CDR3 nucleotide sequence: TGTGCCAGCAGCATAGGCGGGACAGGGGCCTACGAGCAGTACTTC. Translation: CASSIGGTGAYEQYF.

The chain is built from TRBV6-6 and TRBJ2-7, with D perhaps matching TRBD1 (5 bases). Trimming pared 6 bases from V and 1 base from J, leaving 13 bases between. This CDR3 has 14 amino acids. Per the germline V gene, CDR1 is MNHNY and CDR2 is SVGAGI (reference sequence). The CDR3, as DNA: TGTGCCAGCAGAGTCGACAGTACATCCTACGAGCAGTACTTC. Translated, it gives CASRVDSTSYEQYF.

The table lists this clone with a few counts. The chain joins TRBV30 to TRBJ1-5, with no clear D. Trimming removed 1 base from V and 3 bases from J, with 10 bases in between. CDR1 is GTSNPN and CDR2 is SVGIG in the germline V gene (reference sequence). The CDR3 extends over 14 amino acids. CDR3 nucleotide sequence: TGTGCCTGGAGTGAGGGAAAGTTCAATCAGCCCCAGCATTTT. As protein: CAWSEGKFNQPQHF.

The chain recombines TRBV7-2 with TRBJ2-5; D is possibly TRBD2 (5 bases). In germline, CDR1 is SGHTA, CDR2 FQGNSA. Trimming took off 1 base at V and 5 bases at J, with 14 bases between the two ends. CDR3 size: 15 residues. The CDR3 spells CASSLGRGIRETQYF. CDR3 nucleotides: TGTGCCAGCAGCTTAGGTCGGGGAATTAGGGAGACCCAGTACTTC.

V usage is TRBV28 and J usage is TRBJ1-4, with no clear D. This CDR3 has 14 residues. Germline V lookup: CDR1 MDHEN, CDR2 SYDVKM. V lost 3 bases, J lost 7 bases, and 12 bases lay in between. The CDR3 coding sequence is TGTGCCAGCAGTTTTTTCGGTACAGCTGAAAAACTGTTTTTT. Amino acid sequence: CASSFFGTAEKLFF.

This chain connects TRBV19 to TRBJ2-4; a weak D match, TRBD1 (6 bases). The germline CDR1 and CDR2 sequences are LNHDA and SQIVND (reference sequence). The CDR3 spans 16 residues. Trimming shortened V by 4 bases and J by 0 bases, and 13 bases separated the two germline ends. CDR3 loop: CASSTKTGIAKNIQYF. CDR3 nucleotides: TGTGCCAGTAGTACCAAAACAGGGATAGCCAAAAACATTCAGTACTTC.

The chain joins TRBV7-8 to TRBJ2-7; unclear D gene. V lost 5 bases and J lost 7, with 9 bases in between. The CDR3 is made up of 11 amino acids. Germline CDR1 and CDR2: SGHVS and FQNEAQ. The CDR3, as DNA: TGTGCCAGCAGCCCAACTATAGAGCAGTACTTC. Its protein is CASSPTIEQYF.

DNA of the CDR3: TGTGCCAGCAGTTTACCCACCTTAGGGTTTGGAAACACCATATATTTT. It is translated as CASSLPTLGFGNTIYF. The gene calls are TRBV28 and TRBJ1-3; no definite D call. Trimming stripped 2 bases from V and 3 bases from J, with 14 bases between. The CDR3 runs to 16 residues. CDR1 is MDHEN and CDR2 is SYDVKM in the germline V gene. The complete variable domain, with remaining parts taken from reference TRBV28 and TRBJ1-3, reads DVKVTQSSRYLVKRTGEKVFLECVQDMDHENMFWYRQDPGLGLRLIYFSYDVKMKEKGDIPEGYSVSREKKERFSLILESASTNQTSMYLCASSLPTLGFGNTIYFGEGSWLTVV.

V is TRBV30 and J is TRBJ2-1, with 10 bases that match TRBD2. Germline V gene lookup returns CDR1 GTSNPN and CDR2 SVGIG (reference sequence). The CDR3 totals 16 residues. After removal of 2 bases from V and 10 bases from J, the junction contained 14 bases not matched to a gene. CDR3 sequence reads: CAWSNPSGSFSWEQFF. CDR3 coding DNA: TGTGCCTGGAGTAACCCTAGCGGGAGCTTCTCGTGGGAGCAGTTCTTC.

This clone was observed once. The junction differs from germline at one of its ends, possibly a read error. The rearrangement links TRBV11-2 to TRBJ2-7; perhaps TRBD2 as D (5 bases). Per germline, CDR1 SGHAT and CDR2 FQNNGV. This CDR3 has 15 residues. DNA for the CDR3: TGCGCCAGCAGCCAAGATCGAGGACTCTCCTACGAGCAGTACTTC. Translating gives CASSQDRGLSYEQYF.

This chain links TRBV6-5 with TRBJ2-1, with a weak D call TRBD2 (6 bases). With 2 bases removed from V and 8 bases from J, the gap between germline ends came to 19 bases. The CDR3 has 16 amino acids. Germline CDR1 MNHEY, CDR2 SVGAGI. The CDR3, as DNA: TGTGCCAGCAGTTACAGTCTCCGGGGGAGCAGGGATGAGCAGTTCTTC. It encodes CASSYSLRGSRDEQFF.

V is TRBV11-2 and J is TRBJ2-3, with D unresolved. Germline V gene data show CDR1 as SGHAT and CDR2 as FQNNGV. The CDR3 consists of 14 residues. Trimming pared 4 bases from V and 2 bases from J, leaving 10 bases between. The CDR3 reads CASSSEMFTDTQYF. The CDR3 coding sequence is TGTGCCAGCAGCTCAGAGATGTTCACAGATACGCAGTATTTT.